These 13 T cell receptor beta chains were all obtained from the same sample, sequenced in a study of blood T cell repertoires in COVID-19. Sequencing was performed with immunoSEQ multiplex PCR; in TCRdb, only in-frame clones are kept and a portion is missing. The data show approximately 79,000 clones, with roughly 80% seen just once and around 13% held by the top ten. Sequenced material: peripheral blood. The receptors originated from a man aged 50 or older with COVID-19, enrolled during active disease.

A few counts support this clone. This chain uses TRBV19 with TRBJ2-5, with 9 bases identical to TRBD2. This CDR3 is 16 amino acids long. CDR1 and CDR2 (germline): LNHDA, SQIVND (reference sequence). With V trimmed by 7 bases and J by 1 base, 10 bases remained unmatched. CDR3 DNA: TGTGCCAGTATGGATAGCGGGAGTGGGTCCCAAGAGACCCAGTACTTC. This gives the protein CASMDSGSGSQETQYF. Supplemented by reference TRBV19 and TRBJ2-5, the full variable domain reads DGGITQSPKYLFRKEGQNVTLSCEQNLNHDAMYWYRQDPGQGLRLIYYSQIVNDFQKGDIAEGYSVSREKKESFPLTVTSAQKNPTAFYLCASMDSGSGSQETQYFGPGTRLLVL.

The chain uses TRBV5-6 and TRBJ2-2; a weak D match, TRBD1 (5 bases). The CDR3 length is 14 residues. V was clipped by 4 bases and J by 2 bases, with 9 bases between them. Looked up from germline, CDR1 is SGHDT and CDR2 is YYEEEE. The CDR3 DNA sequence: TGTGCCAGCAGCCTGGACATTAACACCGGGGAGCTGTTTTTT. Translating gives CASSLDINTGELFF.

The V gene is TRBV29-1, the J gene TRBJ1-1; D is perhaps TRBD1 (5 bases). This CDR3 has 13 residues. Germline V gives CDR1 SQVTM, CDR2 ANQGSEA. Trimming pared 1 base from V and 1 base from J, leaving 7 bases between. CDR3 sequence (DNA): TGCAGCGTTGAAGGCCAGGGGAACACTGAAGCTTTCTTT. Translated: CSVEGQGNTEAFF. Combining the CDR3 with reference TRBV29-1 and TRBJ1-1 gives the whole variable domain SAVISQKPSRDICQRGTSLTIQCQVDSQVTMMFWYRQQPGQSLTLIATANQGSEATYESGFVIDKFPISRPNLTFSTLTVSNMSPEDSSIYLCSVEGQGNTEAFFGQGTRLTVV.

The CDR3 protein is CASTNGGEQYF. CDR3 DNA: TGTGCCAGCACCAATGGAGGCGAGCAGTACTTC. The genes are TRBV27 and TRBJ2-7, with a possible D match to TRBD2 (5 bases). This CDR3 contains 11 residues. Trimming cost V 7 bases and J 6 bases, with 10 bases left between them. Per germline, CDR1 MNHEY and CDR2 SMNVEV (reference sequence).

The J gene is TRBJ1-3, the V gene TRBV2, with D hard to call. The CDR3 contains 17 residues. Germline CDR1 SNHLY, CDR2 FYNNEI. Deletions cut 0 bases from V and 0 bases from J, with 12 bases between. The CDR3 DNA reads TGTGCCAGCAGTGAAGCGACTGGCAGATACTCTGGAAACACCATATATTTT. Translating gives CASSEATGRYSGNTIYF.

The rearrangement uses TRBV28 and TRBJ1-1; no reliable D call. CDR3 length: 13 amino acids. V lost 7 bases and J 1 base, leaving 10 bases between the germline ends. The germline V gene has CDR1 MDHEN and CDR2 SYDVKM. CDR3 sequence reads: CASTLTWNTEAFF. The DNA for the CDR3 is TGTGCCAGCACTTTGACTTGGAACACTGAAGCTTTCTTT.

CDR3 loop: CASSASPSSGSGSYNEQFF. CDR3 sequence (DNA): TGTGCCAGCAGCGCTAGCCCCTCGAGCGGGAGTGGTTCCTACAATGAGCAGTTCTTC. This chain joins TRBV9 and TRBJ2-1; 8 bases are a match to TRBD2. Germline V gene data show CDR1 as SGDLS and CDR2 as YYNGEE. Unmatched junction bases numbered 15, after V lost 3 bases and J lost 1 base. The CDR3 has 19 amino acids.

The CDR3 region is CASSMLAGNTGELFF. CDR3 in DNA: TGTGCCAGTAGTATGCTAGCGGGCAACACCGGGGAGCTGTTTTTT. The V call is TRBV19, the J call TRBJ2-2, with 8 bases that match TRBD2. Germline CDR1 LNHDA, CDR2 SQIVND (reference sequence). V shed 3 bases and J 2 bases; nucleotides not matched to a gene: 2. The CDR3 consists of 15 residues.

This clone appeared a few times. The chain carries TRBV29-1 and TRBJ1-2, with D unclear. The germline V gene has CDR1 SQVTM and CDR2 ANQGSEA. The CDR3 consists of 13 residues. The V gene lost 6 bases and the J gene lost 2 bases, with 13 bases spanning the gap. CDR3 loop: CSVQNSLNYGYTF. The CDR3 nucleotides are TGCAGCGTCCAGAATTCACTAAACTATGGCTACACCTTC. Looking up the rest from reference TRBV29-1 and TRBJ1-2 gives the full variable domain: SAVISQKPSRDICQRGTSLTIQCQVDSQVTMMFWYRQQPGQSLTLIATANQGSEATYESGFVIDKFPISRPNLTFSTLTVSNMSPEDSSIYLCSVQNSLNYGYTFGSGTRLTVV.

This clone turned up a few times. V gene TRBV5-1 combines with J gene TRBJ1-4; D call uncertain. Germline lookup yields CDR1 SGHRS and CDR2 YFSETQ. This CDR3 has 14 amino acids. Trimming took off 5 bases at V and 4 bases at J, with 12 bases between the two ends. DNA for the CDR3: TGCGCCAGCAGAGAGAACAGCCATAATGAAAAACTGTTTTTT. Its translation is CASRENSHNEKLFF. The full variable domain, completed using reference TRBV5-1 and TRBJ1-4, is KAGVTQTPRYLIKTRGQQVTLSCSPISGHRSVSWYQQTPGQGLQFLFEYFSETQRNKGNFPGRFSGRQFSNSRSEMNVSTLELGDSALYLCASRENSHNEKLFFGSGTQLSVL.

This chain uses TRBV7-3 with TRBJ2-2; D is perhaps TRBD1 (6 bases). The CDR3 totals 15 residues. V was shortened by 5 bases and J by 4 bases, with 14 bases between the two germline ends. In germline, CDR1 is SGHTA, CDR2 FQGTGA. The CDR3, as DNA: TGTGCCAGCAGCCCGTGGACAGTTGGCACCGGGGAGCTGTTTTTT. It is translated as CASSPWTVGTGELFF.

The table lists this clone with a count of one. The chain joins TRBV7-2 to TRBJ2-7; 8 nucleotides match TRBD1. Germline CDR1 and CDR2: SGHTA and FQGNSA. This CDR3 has 15 residues. After removal of 1 base from V and 3 bases from J, the junction contained 5 bases not matched to a gene. DNA for the CDR3: TGTGCCAGCAGCTTAGAGACAGGGGTGGGCTACGAGCAGTACTTC. This gives the protein CASSLETGVGYEQYF.

V and J are TRBV28 and TRBJ1-1; D is undetermined. V lost 5 bases to trimming and J lost 3 bases, with 10 bases between them. CDR1 and CDR2 from the germline V gene are MDHEN and SYDVKM. The CDR3 covers 13 residues. DNA of the CDR3: TGTGCCAGCAGTCCCCACGAGTACACTGAAGCTTTCTTT. It yields the protein CASSPHEYTEAFF.